There are a few counts of the clone carrying this T cell receptor beta chain. The data were produced by immunoSEQ multiplex PCR, yet TCRdb's version contains in-frame clones alone and is incomplete. Seen here are 7,500 to 8,500 clones, around 80% observed once, and the top ten hold 15% to 20%. CDR1 is SQVTM, CDR2 ANQGSEA, per germline. With 3 bases clipped from V and 1 base from J, the junction kept 8 bases outside the gene matches. CDR3 length: 16 amino acids. This record comes from a study of OX40 agonist ivuxolimab in advanced cancers. V and J are TRBV29-1 and TRBJ2-3; 9 bases agree with TRBD1. This clonotype was obtained from an adult with an advanced solid tumor such as melanoma, head and neck, liver or kidney cancer. The sequenced sample was CD4+ or CD8+ T cells sorted from blood, obtained in a trial of the OX40 agonist ivuxolimab. CDR3 DNA: TGCAGCGTTGACGGGGGGACAGGGATGGGCACAGATACGCAGTATTTT. It specifies CSVDGGTGMGTDTQYF.